This T cell receptor (beta chain) derives from a study of shared clonotypes between healthy human individuals. Study background: Per donor, three plates held CD4 naive cells, three held CD4 memory, two held CD8 naive and one held CD8 memory.

Looked up from germline, CDR1 is SGHVS and CDR2 is FQNEAQ. After removal of 5 bases from V and 1 base from J, the junction contained 7 bases not matched to a gene. This CDR3 region has 15 residues. Running of the assay took place at deep level. TCRdb keeps only in-frame clones here, not all; method: immunoSEQ multiplex PCR. In the table there are 700,000 or so clones, about two thirds of which are singletons. This receptor was taken from a woman in her 30s in good health. The sample taken for sequencing was memory CD4+ T cells sorted from blood. The subset here: CD45RA-negative fraction. V usage is TRBV7-8 and J usage is TRBJ1-2, with TRBD1 matching 7 bases. The CDR3 nucleotides are TGTGCCAGCAGCAAGGGACAGCAACTTAACTATGGCTACACCTTC. Translating gives CASSKGQQLNYGYTF.